This TCR beta chain was documented in a study of T cells in tuberculosis. Whole-study findings and limits: Active tuberculosis alpha repertoires lay closer to GMM-specific TCRs than controls'. Shorter CDR3-alpha in active tuberculosis partly drove smaller distances.

Libraries were prepared by immunoSEQ multiplex PCR; TCRdb keeps only in-frame clonotypes and omits some of them. The data hold 30,000 to 45,000 clones, with 85% to 95% observed a single time. With respect to this clone: The antigen is not known.

The CDR3 totals 16 residues. Per the germline V gene, CDR1 is SGHRS and CDR2 is YFSETQ. Between the trimmed V and J ends, which lost 0 bases and 0 bases, there was a span of 10 bases. The rearrangement uses TRBV5-1 and TRBJ2-4; D ambiguous. Sequenced sample: PBMCs. The clonotype was recovered from a donor aged 10 to 29 with latent tuberculosis or without tuberculosis infection. Some clones in this sample may be carry-over from other donors' samples. The CDR3 region is CASSLGRSLAKNIQYF. In DNA form, the CDR3 reads TGCGCCAGCAGCTTGGGCAGGTCACTAGCCAAAAACATTCAGTACTTC. The whole variable domain, filled in from reference TRBV5-1 and TRBJ2-4, reads KAGVTQTPRYLIKTRGQQVTLSCSPISGHRSVSWYQQTPGQGLQFLFEYFSETQRNKGNFPGRFSGRQFSNSRSEMNVSTLELGDSALYLCASSLGRSLAKNIQYFGAGTRLSVL.